The 9 T cell receptor beta chains listed next were all sequenced from one sample in a study of cytomegalovirus exposure and HLA in healthy donors. Use of 60 Vbeta and 13 Jbeta primers characterized the PCR. This table comes from immunoSEQ multiplex PCR, and its TCRdb copy is limited to in-frame clones, with some not included. The table has about 110,000 clones, more than 75% seen once. The sample taken for sequencing was PBMCs. The source of these receptors is a man between 40 and 49 years old in good health and CMV-seronegative.

The CDR3 loop reads CASRATGDEQFF. The DNA for the CDR3 is TGTGCCAGCAGGGCGACAGGGGATGAGCAGTTCTTC. The chain combines TRBV25-1 with TRBJ2-1; TRBD1 matches at 8 bases. V shed 6 bases and J 8 bases; nucleotides not matched to a gene: 3. There are 12 residues in the CDR3. The germline V gene encodes CDR1 MGHDK and CDR2 SYGVNS.

The V call is TRBV5-1, the J call TRBJ2-5; 7 nucleotides align to TRBD1. V dropped 3 bases and J dropped 1; count of bases not matched to a gene: 3. CDR1 and CDR2 from the germline V gene are SGHRS and YFSETQ. The CDR3 length is 14 residues. The CDR3 is CASSSGTAQETQYF. The CDR3 coding sequence is TGCGCCAGCAGCTCCGGGACAGCCCAAGAGACCCAGTACTTC.

The rearrangement links TRBV4-2 to TRBJ2-7, with 7 positions matching TRBD2. The CDR3 totals 15 residues. CDR1 and CDR2 (germline): LGHNA, YNFKEQ. V lost 1 base to trimming and J lost 4 bases; unmatched junction nucleotides: 7. The CDR3 region has the DNA TGTGCCAGCAGCCAAGGTCGGGGGGTTGAGTACGAGCAGTACTTC. Protein sequence: CASSQGRGVEYEQYF.

The chain recombines TRBV27 with TRBJ2-7; 7 bases are shared with TRBD1. The CDR3 length is 15 residues. Germline V lookup: CDR1 MNHEY, CDR2 SMNVEV (reference sequence). Trimming cost V 6 bases and J 0 bases; bases outside gene matches: 8. Here the CDR3 DNA reads TGTGCCAGCAGAGGGGCAGGGGGATACTCCTACGAGCAGTACTTC. Its translation: CASRGAGGYSYEQYF.

This clone was detected only once. The chain links TRBV28 to TRBJ1-2, with D tentatively TRBD1 (5 bases). Trimming removed 7 bases at V and 4 bases at J, with 10 bases between. Germline assignment: CDR1 MDHEN and CDR2 SYDVKM. The CDR3 contains 12 residues. The CDR3: CASTGEGYGYTF. CDR3 DNA sequence: TGTGCCAGCACGGGGGAAGGCTATGGCTACACCTTC.

A few counts support this clone. The chain recombines TRBV6-5 with TRBJ2-5; 9 bases agree with TRBD1. V shed 6 bases, J shed 5 bases, and the junction held 7 bases outside the gene matches. The germline V gene encodes CDR1 MNHEY and CDR2 SVGAGI. This CDR3 has 14 amino acids. The CDR3 coding sequence is TGTGCCAGCAGACCCGGGACAGGGAGCGAGACCCAGTACTTC. This gives the protein CASRPGTGSETQYF.

The sample holds a few counts of this clone. Other DNA sequences within the sample encode an identical CDR3. J is TRBJ1-3 and V is TRBV29-1; D is possibly TRBD1 (5 bases). Germline V gene lookup returns CDR1 SQVTM and CDR2 ANQGSEA. Trimming took 4 bases from V and 1 from J, leaving 8 bases between them. The CDR3 consists of 13 residues. The CDR3 nucleotides are TGCAGCGTTGGGGGGGGTTCTGGAAACACCATATATTTT. This sequence encodes CSVGGGSGNTIYF. The full variable domain, its missing parts supplied by reference TRBV29-1 and TRBJ1-3, is SAVISQKPSRDICQRGTSLTIQCQVDSQVTMMFWYRQQPGQSLTLIATANQGSEATYESGFVIDKFPISRPNLTFSTLTVSNMSPEDSSIYLCSVGGGSGNTIYFGEGSWLTVV.

The chain links TRBV9 to TRBJ1-5; no firm D call. Germline V gives CDR1 SGDLS, CDR2 YYNGEE. V lost 3 bases to trimming and J lost 0 bases, with 10 bases between them. The CDR3 has 15 residues. CDR3 loop: CASSEGVASNQPQHF. The CDR3 DNA reads as TGTGCCAGCAGCGAGGGAGTTGCTAGCAATCAGCCCCAGCATTTT.

The chain is built from TRBV6-5 and TRBJ2-3; 7 bases align to TRBD1. V lost 0 bases, J lost 2 bases, and 5 bases stayed unmatched. The CDR3 loop spans 16 amino acids. Germline CDR1 is MNHEY and CDR2 is SVGAGI. CDR3 in DNA: TGTGCCAGCAGTTACTCCCCGACAGGGTTCACAGATACGCAGTATTTT. Protein: CASSYSPTGFTDTQYF.